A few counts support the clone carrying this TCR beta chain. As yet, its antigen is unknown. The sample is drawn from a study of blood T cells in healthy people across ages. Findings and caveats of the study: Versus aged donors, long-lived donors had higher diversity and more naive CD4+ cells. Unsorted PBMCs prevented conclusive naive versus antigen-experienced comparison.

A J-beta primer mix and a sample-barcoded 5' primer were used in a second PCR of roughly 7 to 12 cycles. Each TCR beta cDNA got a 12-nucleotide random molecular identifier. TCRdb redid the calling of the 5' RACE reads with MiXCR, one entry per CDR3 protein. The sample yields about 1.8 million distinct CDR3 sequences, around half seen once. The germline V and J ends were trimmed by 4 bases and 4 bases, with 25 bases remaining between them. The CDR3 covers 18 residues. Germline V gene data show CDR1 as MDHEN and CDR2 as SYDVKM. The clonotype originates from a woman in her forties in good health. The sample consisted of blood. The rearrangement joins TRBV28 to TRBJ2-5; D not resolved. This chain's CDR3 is CASSSPQNPQGRAETQYF. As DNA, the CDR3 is TGTGCCAGCAGTTCCCCCCAAAATCCACAAGGACGGGCAGAGACCCAGTACTTC.